The clone carrying this TCR beta chain has only a few counts. The antigen remains unidentified. The record originates from a study of CD8+ T cells in alopecia areata. Overall study findings and caveats: The study found higher clonality in lesional than normal scalp, especially in alopecia totalis/universalis.

cDNA prepared by RNA extraction and subsequent reverse transcription served as the template for sequencing. The repertoire was sequenced with immunoSEQ multiplex PCR; TCRdb's copy has only in-frame clones and lacks some. This sample has around 97,000 clones; roughly 53% occur once, and the top ten carry around 8.8%. The CDR3 is made up of 16 amino acids. The V end lost 3 bases, the J end lost 7 bases, and 21 bases lay between the germline ends. Germline assignment: CDR1 KGHSH and CDR2 LQKENI. The sequenced sample was CD4+ T cells sorted from blood. V gene TRBV18 combines with J gene TRBJ1-2; a possible D gene is TRBD1 (5 bases). This clonotype originated in a human donor in good health. CDR3: CASSPGAGPQEAGYTF. CDR3 DNA sequence: TGTGCCAGCTCACCGGGCGCAGGGCCACAGGAGGCTGGCTACACCTTC.